Listed below are T cell receptor beta chains from one sample, sequenced in a study of blood T cell repertoires in COVID-19. Repertoires were generated with immunoSEQ multiplex PCR, while TCRdb's copy carries only in-frame clones and drops some. The table shows about 160,000 clones, with over 85% occurring only once. The sequencing input was peripheral blood. The receptors were gathered from a woman aged 60-70 years with COVID-19, enrolled during active disease. Both conserved end residues are part of each CDR3. D genes are given only for firm matches. The listing skips clone size in some rows; elsewhere it reads once, few, many or a size class.

TRBV5-1,TRBJ1-2,TRBD1,.,CASSRDRGSNYGYTF,TGCGCCAGCAGCCGGGACAGGGGGTCTAACTATGGCTACACCTTC
TRBV27,TRBJ2-1,.,.,CASSSRSSYNEQFF,TGTGCCAGCAGTTCCCGTAGCTCCTACAATGAGCAGTTCTTC
TRBV4-3,TRBJ1-4,TRBD1,.,CASSHNRGRSEKLFF,TGCGCCAGCAGCCATAACAGGGGAAGAAGTGAAAAACTGTTTTTT
TRBV7-2,TRBJ1-1,.,.,CASSLQPEMMNTEAFF,TGTGCCAGCAGCTTACAACCAGAAATGATGAACACTGAAGCTTTCTTT
TRBV9,TRBJ2-2,.,.,CASSVGTQRLNTGELFF,TGTGCCAGCAGCGTAGGGACACAACGACTGAACACCGGGGAGCTGTTTTTT
TRBV29-1,TRBJ2-3,.,.,CSVEGGQLSTDTQYF,TGCAGCGTTGAGGGGGGACAGTTAAGCACAGATACGCAGTATTTT
TRBV27,TRBJ2-1,.,.,CASSLGGLQFF,TGTGCCAGCAGTTTGGGGGGTCTGCAGTTCTTC
TRBV19,TRBJ2-7,TRBD1,.,CASSTGWDRTYEQYF,TGTGCCAGTAGTACCGGCTGGGACAGAACCTACGAGCAGTACTTC
TRBV29-1,TRBJ1-2,TRBD1,.,CSVEVGQGAGGYTF,TGCAGCGTTGAAGTGGGACAGGGGGCCGGTGGCTACACCTTC
TRBV7-9,TRBJ1-1,.,.,CASSPWEGNTEAFF,TGTGCCAGCAGCCCCTGGGAGGGGAACACTGAAGCTTTCTTT
TRBV19,TRBJ2-7,TRBD1,.,CASSPGQVSYEQYF,TGTGCCAGTAGTCCGGGACAGGTCTCCTACGAGCAGTACTTC
TRBV6-5,TRBJ2-2,.,.,CASRPGLTNTGELFF,TGTGCCAGCAGACCGGGACTTACTAACACCGGGGAGCTGTTTTTT
TRBV2,TRBJ2-1,TRBD2,.,CASSEGTSGGPRSEQFF,TGTGCCAGCAGTGAAGGGACTAGCGGGGGGCCGAGGAGTGAGCAGTTCTTC
TRBV10-3,TRBJ2-2,TRBD1,.,CAISAGQGLMWAGELFF,TGTGCCATCAGTGCGGGACAGGGTCTAATGTGGGCCGGGGAGCTGTTTTTT
TRBV5-1,TRBJ2-3,.,.,CASSLASPGTQYF,TGCGCCAGCAGCTTGGCCAGCCCAGGTACGCAGTATTTT
TRBV7-2,TRBJ1-2,.,.,CASSPGQGYTF,TGTGCCAGCAGCCCCGGACAGGGCTACACCTTC
TRBV6-2/TRBV6-3,TRBJ2-1,TRBD2,few,CASSPGLAGIREQFF,TGTGCCAGCAGTCCCGGACTAGCGGGGATAAGAGAGCAGTTCTTC
TRBV6-5,TRBJ2-7,TRBD1,.,CAANRDRGLYEQYF,TGTGCTGCAAATAGAGACAGGGGCCTCTACGAGCAGTACTTC
TRBV6-5,TRBJ2-6,TRBD2,.,CASREGHSGANVLTF,TGTGCTAGCAGGGAGGGCCACTCTGGGGCCAACGTCCTGACTTTC
TRBV6-1,TRBJ1-5,.,.,CASSVAGGQPQHF,TGTGCCAGCAGTGTAGCGGGGGGTCAGCCCCAGCATTTT
TRBV29-1,TRBJ1-1,.,.,CSVDRGGGGTEAFF,TGCAGCGTTGATAGGGGGGGCGGAGGCACTGAAGCTTTCTTT
TRBV6-5,TRBJ1-6,.,.,CASSYQGGAYHF,TGTGCCAGCAGTTACCAGGGCGGGGCGTACCACTTT
TRBV6-6,TRBJ1-1,.,.,CASSTQGTTEAFF,TGTGCCAGCAGTACTCAGGGTACCACTGAAGCTTTCTTT
TRBV7-9,TRBJ1-1,.,few,CASSLNTGTEAFF,TGTGCCAGCAGCTTGAACACAGGCACTGAAGCTTTCTTT
TRBV10-3,TRBJ1-1,.,few,CAIVDTGGNREAFF,TGTGCCATCGTAGATACTGGGGGGAATCGCGAAGCTTTCTTT
TRBV6-1,TRBJ1-2,.,.,CASSERGSSYGYTF,TGTGCCAGCAGTGAGAGGGGGTCAAGCTATGGCTACACCTTC
TRBV7-2,TRBJ1-6,.,.,CASSSYARSPLHF,TGTGCCAGCAGCTCTTACGCGCGTTCACCCCTCCACTTT
TRBV4-3,TRBJ2-7,TRBD2,.,CASSQEIAGGSYEQYF,TGCGCCAGCAGCCAAGAAATAGCGGGGGGTTCCTACGAGCAGTACTTC
TRBV13,TRBJ2-3,.,.,CASRQDSTDTQYF,TGTGCCAGCCGCCAGGATAGCACAGATACGCAGTATTTT
TRBV2,TRBJ2-5,TRBD2,.,CASKVAGEETQYF,TGTGCCAGCAAAGTAGCGGGAGAGGAGACCCAGTACTTC
TRBV3-1/TRBV3-2,TRBJ1-2,.,.,CASNTADLNYGYTF,TGTGCCAGCAATACGGCGGACTTGAACTATGGCTACACCTTC
TRBV7-9,TRBJ2-5,.,.,CASSRTATGLETQYF,TGTGCCAGCAGCCGAACCGCTACAGGTCTGGAGACCCAGTACTTC
TRBV7-2,TRBJ2-1,TRBD2,.,CASSLGLAYNEQFF,TGTGCCAGCAGCCTAGGACTAGCGTACAATGAGCAGTTCTTC
TRBV19,TRBJ2-6,TRBD1,once,CASSITGTAYSGANVLTF,TGTGCCAGTAGTATTACGGGGACAGCCTACTCTGGGGCCAACGTCCTGACTTTC
TRBV6-6,TRBJ1-4,.,once,CASTSGRDREKLFF,TGTGCCAGCACCAGTGGCAGGGATCGTGAAAAACTGTTTTTT
TRBV27,TRBJ1-3,TRBD1,.,CASKDRERSRNTIYF,TGTGCCAGCAAAGACAGGGAGAGGTCCAGAAACACCATATATTTT
TRBV11-1,TRBJ1-1,.,.,CASSLNRERAFF,TGTGCCAGCAGCTTGAACAGGGAGAGAGCTTTCTTT
TRBV7-2,TRBJ2-1,TRBD2,once,CASSLANGLARWNEQFF,TGTGCCAGCAGCCTAGCAAACGGACTAGCCAGATGGAATGAGCAGTTCTTC
TRBV7-3,TRBJ2-1,TRBD2,.,CASSLSQPSGEQFF,TGTGCCAGCAGCTTAAGTCAACCTAGCGGCGAGCAGTTCTTC
TRBV12-3/TRBV12-4,TRBJ1-6,.,.,CASSLRDSPLHF,TGTGCCAGCAGTTTAAGAGATTCACCCCTCCACTTT
TRBV10-3,TRBJ2-3,TRBD2,.,CAISSESGGAGGTDTQYF,TGTGCCATCAGCTCGGAAAGCGGGGGGGCCGGTGGCACAGATACGCAGTATTTT
TRBV5-1,TRBJ1-3,.,.,CASSLSAKGGLRAGNTIYF,TGCGCCAGCAGCTTGAGTGCGAAAGGTGGACTTCGGGCAGGAAACACCATATATTTT
TRBV15,TRBJ1-1,.,.,CATSRDPWRNTEAFF,TGTGCCACCAGCAGAGATCCCTGGAGAAACACTGAAGCTTTCTTT